This T cell receptor (beta chain) was profiled in a study of Graves' ophthalmopathy and Graves' hyperthyroidism. This clonotype was seen more than once but under ten times. The TCR beta CDR3 regions underwent amplification from RNA transcripts. An opening RT-PCR round employed HTBI primers and preceded a second-round multiplex PCR. Each CDR3 protein is one row after TCRdb ran MiXCR on the multiplex PCR reads. The sample shows approximately 700,000 distinct CDR3 sequences, roughly 40% of them seen only once. This CDR3 contains 15 residues. The germline gives CDR1 MRHNA, CDR2 SNTAGT. V lost 6 bases to trimming and J lost 1 base, with 10 bases between them.

The chain employs TRBV6-4 and TRBJ1-6; the D is unclear. The TCR sequence derives from an adult man with Graves' ophthalmopathy. Sequenced: peripheral blood. The CDR3 DNA reads as TGTGCCAGCAGCGCTGAGTGGTCCTATAATTCACCCCTCCACTTT. This gives the protein CASSAEWSYNSPLHF.